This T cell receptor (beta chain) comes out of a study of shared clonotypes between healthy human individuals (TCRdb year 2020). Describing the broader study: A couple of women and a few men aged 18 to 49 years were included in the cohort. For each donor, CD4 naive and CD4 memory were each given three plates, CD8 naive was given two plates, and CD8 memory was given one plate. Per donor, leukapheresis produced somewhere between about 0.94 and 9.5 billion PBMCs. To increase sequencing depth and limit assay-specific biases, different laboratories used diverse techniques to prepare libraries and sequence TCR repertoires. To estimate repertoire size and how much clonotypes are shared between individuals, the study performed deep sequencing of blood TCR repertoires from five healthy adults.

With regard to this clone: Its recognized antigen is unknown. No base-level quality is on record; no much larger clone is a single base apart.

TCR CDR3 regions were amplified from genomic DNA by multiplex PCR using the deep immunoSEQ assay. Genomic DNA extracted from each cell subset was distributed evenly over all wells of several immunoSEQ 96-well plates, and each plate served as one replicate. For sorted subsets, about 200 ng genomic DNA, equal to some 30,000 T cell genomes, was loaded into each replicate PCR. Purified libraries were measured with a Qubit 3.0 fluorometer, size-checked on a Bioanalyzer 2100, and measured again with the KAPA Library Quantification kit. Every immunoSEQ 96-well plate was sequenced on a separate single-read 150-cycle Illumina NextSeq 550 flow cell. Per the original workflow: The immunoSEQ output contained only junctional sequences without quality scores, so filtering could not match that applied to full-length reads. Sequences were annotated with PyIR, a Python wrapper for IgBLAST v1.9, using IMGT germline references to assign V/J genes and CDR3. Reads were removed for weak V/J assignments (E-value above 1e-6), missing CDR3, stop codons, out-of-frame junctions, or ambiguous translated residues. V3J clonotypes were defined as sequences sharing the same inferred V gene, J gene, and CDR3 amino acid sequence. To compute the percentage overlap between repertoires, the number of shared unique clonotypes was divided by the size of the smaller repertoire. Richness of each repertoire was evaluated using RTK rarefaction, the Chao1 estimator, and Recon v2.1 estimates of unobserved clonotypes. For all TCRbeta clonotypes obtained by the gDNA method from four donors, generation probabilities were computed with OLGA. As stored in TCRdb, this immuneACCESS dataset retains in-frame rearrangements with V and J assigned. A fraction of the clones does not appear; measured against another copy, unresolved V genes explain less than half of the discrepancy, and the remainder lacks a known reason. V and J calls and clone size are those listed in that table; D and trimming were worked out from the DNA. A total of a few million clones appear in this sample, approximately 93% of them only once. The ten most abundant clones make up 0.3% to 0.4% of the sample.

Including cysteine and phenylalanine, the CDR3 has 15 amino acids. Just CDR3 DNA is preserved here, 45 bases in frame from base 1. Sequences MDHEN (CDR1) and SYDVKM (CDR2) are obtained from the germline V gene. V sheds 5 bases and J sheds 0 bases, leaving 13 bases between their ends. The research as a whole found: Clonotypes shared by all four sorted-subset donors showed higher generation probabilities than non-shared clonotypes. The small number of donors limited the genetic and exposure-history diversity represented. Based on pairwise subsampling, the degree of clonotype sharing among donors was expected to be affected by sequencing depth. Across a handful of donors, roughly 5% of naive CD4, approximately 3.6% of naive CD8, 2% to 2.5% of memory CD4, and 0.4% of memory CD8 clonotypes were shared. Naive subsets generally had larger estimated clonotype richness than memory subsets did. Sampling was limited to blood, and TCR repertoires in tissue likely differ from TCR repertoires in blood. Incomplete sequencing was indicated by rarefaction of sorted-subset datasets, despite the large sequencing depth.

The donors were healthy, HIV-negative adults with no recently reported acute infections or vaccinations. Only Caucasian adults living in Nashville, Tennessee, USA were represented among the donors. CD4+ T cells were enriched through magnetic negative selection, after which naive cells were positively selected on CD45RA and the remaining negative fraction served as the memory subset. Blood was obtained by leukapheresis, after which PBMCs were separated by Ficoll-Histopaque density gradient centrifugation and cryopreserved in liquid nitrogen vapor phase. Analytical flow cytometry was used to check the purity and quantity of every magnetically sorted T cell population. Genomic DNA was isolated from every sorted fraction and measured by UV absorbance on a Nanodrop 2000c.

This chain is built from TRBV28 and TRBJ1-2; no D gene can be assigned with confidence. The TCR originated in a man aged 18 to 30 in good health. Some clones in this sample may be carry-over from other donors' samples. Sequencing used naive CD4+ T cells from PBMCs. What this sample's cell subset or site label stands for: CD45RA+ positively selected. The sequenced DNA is TGTGCCAGCAGTCGGCAACCAGTAGCTAACTATGGCTACACCTTC. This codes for CASSRQPVANYGYTF.